This T cell receptor (beta chain) was found in a study of blood T cell repertoires in COVID-19. Study in general: Some COVID-19 samples were acute and others convalescent; all came from the United States, Italy and Spain. PBMCs, B-cell-depleted T cells, or T cells were the source of the cDNA or gDNA that made up the material.

Germline V gene lookup returns CDR1 SGHNT and CDR2 YENEEA. V was pared by 5 bases and J by 6 bases, with 8 bases of the junction left unmatched. CDR3 length: 14 residues. The study assigned cohorts using participant-reported clinical history. The table came from immunoSEQ multiplex PCR; TCRdb's copy has only in-frame clones and leaves some out. The top ten hold about 6% of the sample, which has approximately 260,000 clones, about nine tenths seen once. The sample comprised PBMCs or T cells enriched from blood (not recorded which). The origin of this receptor is a woman aged 25 to 39 with acute COVID-19. The chain combines TRBV11-3 with TRBJ2-3, with TRBD2 identical over 7 bases. The CDR3 DNA sequence: TGTGCCAGCAGCCCCCGGGAGGAAGCTGATACGCAGTATTTT. As protein: CASSPREEADTQYF.